The source of this T cell receptor beta chain is a study of CD8 T cells in ankylosing spondylitis. Study conclusions and caveats: Within matched ankylosing spondylitis synovial fluid, disease-linked clones were reportedly significantly enriched. Certain motif variants had earlier appeared in reactive arthritis synovial fluid and blood. What seemed typical of ankylosing spondylitis blood was a TCR beta motif built from about 8 highly homologous variants.

Quantitative 5'-RACE with molecular barcodes produced the TCR beta libraries. TCRdb re-called the 5' RACE reads through MiXCR, storing one row per CDR3 protein. This sample has about 390,000 distinct CDR3 sequences, with approximately 20% found just once. As for this clonotype: Its target is unknown.

This TCR came from a male donor with ankylosing spondylitis. The sample consisted of blood, either unsorted or a sorted T cell fraction (not recorded which).

The CDR3 DNA sequence: TGCAGTGCAGCCCCGGGACGAACGTACGAGCAGTACTTC. This codes for CSAAPGRTYEQYF. The V and J genes are TRBV20-1 and TRBJ2-7; the D gene could be TRBD1 or TRBD2 (5 bases each). Looked up from germline, CDR1 is DFQATT and CDR2 is SNEGSKA (reference sequence). Trimming pared 6 bases from V and 4 bases from J, leaving 16 bases between. This CDR3 comprises 13 residues.